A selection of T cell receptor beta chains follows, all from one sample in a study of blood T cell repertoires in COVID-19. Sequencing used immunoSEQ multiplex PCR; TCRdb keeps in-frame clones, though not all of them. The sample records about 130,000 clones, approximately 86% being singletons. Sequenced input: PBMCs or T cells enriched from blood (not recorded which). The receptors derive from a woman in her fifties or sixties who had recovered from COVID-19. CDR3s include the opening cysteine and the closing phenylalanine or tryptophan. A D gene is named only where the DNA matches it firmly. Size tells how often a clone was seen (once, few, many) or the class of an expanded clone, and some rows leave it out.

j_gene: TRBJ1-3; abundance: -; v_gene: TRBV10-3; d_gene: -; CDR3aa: CAISEPAGGRNTIYF; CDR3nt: TGTGCCATCAGTGAGCCGGCGGGGGGGCGAAACACCATATATTTT
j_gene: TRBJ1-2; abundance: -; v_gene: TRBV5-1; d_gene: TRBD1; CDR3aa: CASSLTGTGTFYGYTF; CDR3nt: TGCGCCAGCAGCTTAACCGGGACAGGGACATTCTATGGCTACACCTTC
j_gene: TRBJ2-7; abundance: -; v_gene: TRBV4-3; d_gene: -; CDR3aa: CASSPNAQAVEQYF; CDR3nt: TGCGCCAGCAGCCCTAACGCCCAGGCCGTCGAGCAGTACTTC
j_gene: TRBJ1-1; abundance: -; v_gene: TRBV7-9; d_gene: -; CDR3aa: CASSSKGRVGTEAFF; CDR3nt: TGTGCCAGCAGCTCGAAAGGCAGGGTGGGCACTGAAGCTTTCTTT
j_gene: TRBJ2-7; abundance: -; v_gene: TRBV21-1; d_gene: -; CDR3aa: CASSINRGSYEQYF; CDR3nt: TGTGCCAGCAGCATTAACAGGGGCTCCTACGAGCAGTACTTC
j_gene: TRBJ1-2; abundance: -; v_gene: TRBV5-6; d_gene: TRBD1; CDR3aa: CASSMDRGRRGYTF; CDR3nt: TGTGCCAGCAGCATGGACAGGGGGCGGCGCGGCTACACCTTC
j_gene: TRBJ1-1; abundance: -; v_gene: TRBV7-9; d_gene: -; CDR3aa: CASSHREDGEAFF; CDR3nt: TGTGCCAGCAGCCACCGGGAAGATGGTGAAGCTTTCTTT
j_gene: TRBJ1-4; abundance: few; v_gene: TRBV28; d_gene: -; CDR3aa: CASTPGSGGGKLFF; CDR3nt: TGTGCCAGCACCCCGGGGAGCGGCGGTGGAAAACTGTTTTTT
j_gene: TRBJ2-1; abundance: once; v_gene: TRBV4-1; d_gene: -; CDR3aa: CASSPGGVNEQFF; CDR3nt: TGCGCCAGCAGCCCGGGGGGCGTAAATGAGCAGTTCTTC
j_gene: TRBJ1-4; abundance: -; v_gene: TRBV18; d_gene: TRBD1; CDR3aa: CASSARQGETNEKLFF; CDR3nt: TGTGCCAGCTCAGCGAGACAGGGGGAAACTAATGAAAAACTGTTTTTT
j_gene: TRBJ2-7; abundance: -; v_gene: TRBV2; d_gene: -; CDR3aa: CASTETVNYEQYF; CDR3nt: TGTGCCAGCACCGAGACAGTTAACTACGAGCAGTACTTC
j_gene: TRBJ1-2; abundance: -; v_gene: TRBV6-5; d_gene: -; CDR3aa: CASSYSRGFEDYGYTF; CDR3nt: TGTGCCAGCAGTTACTCGCGGGGGTTCGAAGACTATGGCTACACCTTC
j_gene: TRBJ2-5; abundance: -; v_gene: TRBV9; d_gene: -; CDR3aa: CASSEGKQLAGRETQYF; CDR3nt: TGTGCCAGCAGCGAAGGGAAACAACTAGCAGGTAGAGAGACCCAGTACTTC
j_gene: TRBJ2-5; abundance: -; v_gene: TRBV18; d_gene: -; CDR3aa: CASTRDQKETQYF; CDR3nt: TGTGCCAGCACCAGGGATCAGAAAGAGACCCAGTACTTC
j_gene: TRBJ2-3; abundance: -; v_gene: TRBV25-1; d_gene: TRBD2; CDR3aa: CASSVLSGGAGDTQYF; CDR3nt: TGTGCCAGCAGTGTCCTTAGCGGGGGGGCTGGAGATACGCAGTATTTT
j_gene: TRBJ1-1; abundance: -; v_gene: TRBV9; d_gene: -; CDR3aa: CASSVGLGANTEAFF; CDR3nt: TGTGCCAGCAGCGTAGGGTTAGGGGCGAACACTGAAGCTTTCTTT
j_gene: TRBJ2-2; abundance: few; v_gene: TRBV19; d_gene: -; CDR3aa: CASSGRGSHTGELFF; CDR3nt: TGTGCCAGTAGTGGAAGGGGCTCCCACACCGGGGAGCTGTTTTTT
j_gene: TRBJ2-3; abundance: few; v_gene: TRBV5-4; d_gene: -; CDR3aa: CASSPLTPGTQYF; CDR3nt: TGTGCCAGCAGCCCCCTTACCCCAGGCACGCAGTATTTT
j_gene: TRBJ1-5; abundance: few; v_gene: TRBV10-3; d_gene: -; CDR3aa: CAISDGWTWHF; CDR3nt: TGTGCCATCAGTGATGGCTGGACTTGGCATTTT
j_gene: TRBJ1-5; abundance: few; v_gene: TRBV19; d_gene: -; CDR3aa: CASRPSRGAGNQPQHF; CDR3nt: TGTGCCAGTAGGCCATCGCGGGGGGCTGGCAATCAGCCCCAGCATTTT